Listed below are T cell receptor beta chains from one sample, sequenced in a study of cytomegalovirus exposure and HLA in healthy donors. This table comes from immunoSEQ multiplex PCR, and its TCRdb copy is limited to in-frame clones, with some not included. The table includes 200,000 to 250,000 clones, more than 75% detected once. Source material: PBMCs. The source of these receptors is a human donor in good health. Both conserved end residues are part of each CDR3. A D gene is named only where the DNA matches it firmly. Clone size appears in some rows only: once, few, many, or a class for an expanded clone.

D	V	size	J	length	CDR3	DNA
NA	TRBV5-5	NA	TRBJ1-1	19	CASSLPYLIGSHGGTEAFF	TGTGCCAGCAGCTTACCCTACTTGATAGGGTCACACGGGGGCACTGAAGCTTTCTTT
TRBD2	TRBV7-2	few	TRBJ2-7	17	CASSFGTSGRGGGEQYF	TGTGCCAGCAGCTTTGGGACTAGCGGGAGGGGAGGAGGCGAGCAGTACTTC
TRBD1	TRBV5-1	few	TRBJ2-7	14	CASSPGQATYEQYF	TGCGCCAGCAGCCCTGGACAGGCTACCTACGAGCAGTACTTC
NA	TRBV5-5	few	TRBJ1-5	14	CASSLRRVDQPQHF	TGTGCCAGCAGCTTGAGGCGGGTTGATCAGCCCCAGCATTTT
NA	TRBV11-2	NA	TRBJ2-1	15	CASSSPVSRGNEQFF	TGTGCCAGCAGCTCGCCTGTTTCCCGCGGCAATGAGCAGTTCTTC
TRBD1	TRBV15	NA	TRBJ1-1	19	CATSSPPGGTGGDHTEAFF	TGTGCCACCAGCAGTCCCCCCGGAGGGACAGGGGGCGATCACACTGAAGCTTTCTTT
NA	TRBV5-6	NA	TRBJ2-3	13	CASSFEYRDTQYF	TGTGCCAGCAGCTTTGAGTACAGGGATACGCAGTATTTT
NA	TRBV19	NA	TRBJ1-5	16	CASSGRGVLSNQPQHF	TGTGCCAGTTCCGGACGGGGAGTCCTTAGCAATCAGCCCCAGCATTTT
NA	TRBV5-4	NA	TRBJ2-1	16	CASSTIGGSTFNEQFF	TGTGCCAGCAGCACCATAGGAGGATCCACTTTCAATGAGCAGTTCTTC
TRBD1	TRBV29-1	NA	TRBJ2-1	11	CSVPGGNEQFF	TGCAGCGTTCCAGGGGGCAATGAGCAGTTCTTC
NA	TRBV5-1	NA	TRBJ2-6	16	CASTEGTISGANVLTF	TGCGCCAGCACGGAGGGAACTATCTCTGGGGCCAACGTCCTGACTTTC
NA	TRBV29-1	NA	TRBJ1-1	13	CSAHWAGWTEAFF	TGCAGCGCCCACTGGGCGGGGTGGACTGAAGCTTTCTTT
TRBD2	TRBV18	NA	TRBJ2-1	16	CASSPPGSGIKDEQFF	TGTGCCAGCTCACCACCGGGGAGCGGGATTAAGGATGAGCAGTTCTTC
NA	TRBV4-2	once	TRBJ1-3	14	CASSQEGVGNTIYF	TGTGCCAGCAGCCAAGAAGGGGTCGGAAACACCATATATTTT
TRBD2	TRBV28	NA	TRBJ2-3	17	CASSPATGRGRVDTQYF	TGTGCCAGCAGTCCCGCCACGGGCCGCGGGAGGGTAGATACGCAGTATTTT
TRBD2	TRBV10-2	few	TRBJ2-6	19	CASRGLAGDEYSGANVLTF	TGCGCCAGCAGGGGACTAGCGGGAGACGAATACTCTGGGGCCAACGTCCTGACTTTC
TRBD1	TRBV5-1	NA	TRBJ1-2	17	CASSLEGQGGYVGGYTF	TGCGCCAGCAGCTTGGAAGGACAGGGGGGGTACGTTGGCGGCTACACCTTC
NA	TRBV7-9	NA	TRBJ1-3	17	CSSSLMGAGNSGNTIYF	TGTTCCAGCAGCTTAATGGGGGCAGGCAACTCTGGAAACACCATATATTTT
NA	TRBV4-1	NA	TRBJ1-2	15	CASSQGGDSNYGYTF	TGCGCCAGCAGCCAAGGGGGGGACTCTAACTATGGCTACACCTTC
TRBD1	TRBV28	few	TRBJ2-3	14	CASTGQGWTDTQYF	TGTGCCAGCACCGGACAGGGGTGGACAGATACGCAGTATTTT
TRBD2	TRBV11-1	NA	TRBJ2-2	17	CASSPGPVGGGTGELFF	TGTGCCAGCAGCCCCGGCCCGGTCGGCGGGGGCACCGGGGAGCTGTTTTTT
NA	TRBV5-1	NA	TRBJ2-1	15	CASSSPDREYNEQFF	TGCGCCAGCAGCTCCCCTGATCGCGAGTACAATGAGCAGTTCTTC
NA	TRBV27	NA	TRBJ1-1	18	CASSPLWQRQVKNTEAFF	TGTGCCAGCAGTCCCTTATGGCAACGACAGGTTAAAAACACTGAAGCTTTCTTT
TRBD2	TRBV5-1	NA	TRBJ2-1	16	CASSLRTSGGGGEQFF	TGCGCCAGCAGCCTACGGACTAGCGGGGGTGGGGGTGAGCAGTTCTTC
TRBD2	TRBV7-2	NA	TRBJ2-3	16	CASSTRLAGRTDTQYF	TGTGCCAGTAGCACCCGACTAGCGGGTCGCACAGATACGCAGTATTTT
TRBD2	TRBV19	NA	TRBJ2-7	16	CASSMGLAGGMNEQYF	TGTGCCAGTAGTATGGGACTAGCGGGAGGTATGAACGAGCAGTACTTC
NA	TRBV6-5	NA	TRBJ1-2	15	CASSYSYASRVGYTF	TGTGCCAGCAGTTACTCTTATGCCAGCAGGGTTGGCTACACCTTC
TRBD2	TRBV29-1	NA	TRBJ2-1	14	CSGLGLAGYNEQFF	TGCAGCGGTCTGGGACTAGCGGGCTACAATGAGCAGTTCTTC
TRBD1	TRBV5-4	NA	TRBJ2-3	16	CASSLPRQGVSDTQYF	TGTGCCAGCAGCCTCCCGCGACAGGGGGTATCAGATACGCAGTATTTT
TRBD1	TRBV7-2	few	TRBJ1-2	15	CASSSHRGTGGGYTF	TGTGCCAGCAGCTCTCACAGGGGTACAGGGGGAGGCTACACCTTC
NA	TRBV19	NA	TRBJ2-7	13	CASSTSRGYEQYF	TGTGCCAGTAGTACCTCGAGGGGGTACGAGCAGTACTTC
NA	TRBV27	NA	TRBJ2-7	17	CASSLSGTLPIGYEQYF	TGTGCCAGCAGTTTATCTGGGACACTCCCTATTGGGTACGAGCAGTACTTC
NA	TRBV29-1	NA	TRBJ1-2	17	CSVDWGEYRGSNYGYTF	TGCAGCGTTGATTGGGGGGAGTACCGGGGGTCTAACTATGGCTACACCTTC
NA	TRBV7-9	NA	TRBJ2-1	16	CSSSTGESLIYNEQFF	TGTTCCAGCAGCACTGGGGAGAGTCTTATTTACAATGAGCAGTTCTTC
TRBD2	TRBV5-1	NA	TRBJ2-3	16	CASSLATSGNTDTQYF	TGCGCCAGCAGCTTGGCCACTAGCGGAAACACAGATACGCAGTATTTT
NA	TRBV6-1	NA	TRBJ2-5	14	CASSEGLYSETQYF	TGTGCCAGCAGCGAGGGACTCTATTCCGAGACCCAGTACTTC
NA	TRBV19	NA	TRBJ1-5	15	CASSGFGGSNQPQHF	TGTGCCAGTAGTGGTTTTGGGGGGAGCAATCAGCCCCAGCATTTT
NA	TRBV7-2	NA	TRBJ2-2	14	CASSYQGNTGELFF	TGTGCCAGCAGCTACCAGGGGAACACCGGGGAGCTGTTTTTT
NA	TRBV5-4	few	TRBJ2-3	15	CASSPPGVSTDTQYF	TGTGCCAGCAGCCCGCCGGGGGTTAGCACAGATACGCAGTATTTT
TRBD1	TRBV6-5	NA	TRBJ1-4	15	CASSPGQVPNEKLFF	TGTGCCAGCAGTCCCGGACAGGTCCCTAATGAAAAACTGTTTTTT
NA	TRBV28	NA	TRBJ1-2	13	CASSSTGRDGYTF	TGTGCCAGCAGCTCTACAGGGAGAGATGGCTACACCTTC
TRBD1	TRBV7-9	few	TRBJ2-5	15	CASSLLVRGQETQYF	TGTGCCAGCAGCTTATTAGTCAGGGGGCAAGAGACCCAGTACTTC
TRBD2	TRBV7-2	NA	TRBJ2-1	17	CASSLVGGLAEYNEQFF	TGTGCCAGCAGCTTAGTGGGTGGGCTAGCGGAATACAATGAGCAGTTCTTC
TRBD2	TRBV7-7	NA	TRBJ2-1	15	CASSSGLVGGNEQFF	TGTGCTAGCAGCTCGGGACTAGTTGGGGGCAATGAGCAGTTCTTC
NA	TRBV5-1	NA	TRBJ2-5	12	CASSSRGETQYF	TGCGCCAGCAGTTCTAGGGGAGAGACCCAGTACTTC
NA	TRBV25-1	once	TRBJ2-7	13	CASSEGQRYEQYF	TGTGCCAGCAGTGAGGGGCAGAGATACGAGCAGTACTTC
TRBD1	TRBV2	NA	TRBJ2-5	16	CASSEEIDRDQETQYF	TGTGCCAGCAGTGAGGAGATAGACAGGGACCAAGAGACCCAGTACTTC
NA	TRBV28	NA	TRBJ2-1	15	CANAGAGSSYNEQFF	TGTGCCAACGCCGGCGCGGGGAGCTCCTACAATGAGCAGTTCTTC
NA	TRBV15	NA	TRBJ2-7	14	CATSSLARTYEQYF	TGTGCCACCAGCAGTCTAGCGCGTACCTACGAGCAGTACTTC
NA	TRBV6-5	NA	TRBJ1-4	13	CASSSQRNEKLFF	TGTGCCAGCAGCTCGCAACGGAATGAAAAACTGTTTTTT
TRBD1	TRBV4-3	once	TRBJ1-5	15	CASSQDLTGYQPQHF	TGCGCCAGCAGCCAAGATCTGACAGGGTATCAGCCCCAGCATTTT
TRBD1	TRBV9	few	TRBJ1-1	18	CASSDRRDRGYAVTEAFF	TGTGCCAGCAGCGATCGCCGGGACAGGGGATATGCGGTCACTGAAGCTTTCTTT
TRBD2	TRBV28	NA	TRBJ2-7	17	CASSYKTTGLADYEQYF	TGTGCCAGCAGTTACAAAACCACGGGACTAGCGGATTACGAGCAGTACTTC
TRBD2	TRBV28	NA	TRBJ2-1	14	CATHTSGNYNEQFF	TGTGCCACCCATACTAGCGGGAATTACAATGAGCAGTTCTTC